This paragraph reports one T cell receptor (beta chain). The V end lost 5 bases, the J end lost 7 bases, and 18 bases lay between the germline ends. The germline V gene has CDR1 SGHTA and CDR2 FQGNSA. The CDR3 has 16 residues. Original analysis: Nucleated cell counts were estimated from reference gene primer amplification. Repertoires were generated with immunoSEQ multiplex PCR, while TCRdb's copy carries only in-frame clones and drops some. That table furnishes V, J and clone size, whereas the DNA furnished D and trimming. The sample carries 250,000 to 350,000 clones, 75% to 90% recorded once. The entry originates in a study of blood T cell repertoires in COVID-19. On the study more broadly: From the United States, Italy and Spain came samples of acute and convalescent COVID-19. PBMCs, B-cell-depleted T cells, or T cells were the source of the cDNA or gDNA that made up the material.

The sample consisted of peripheral blood. The V call is TRBV7-2, the J call TRBJ1-6; TRBD1 might be the D (6 bases). The TCR originated in a man aged 18-30 years with active or convalescent COVID-19. The CDR3 DNA sequence: TGTGCCAGCAGCACCCCCTTCAGGGACACGAATTCACCCCTCCACTTT. This translates into CASSTPFRDTNSPLHF.